These 19 T cell receptor beta chains were sequenced from one sample in a study of CD8 T cells in ankylosing spondylitis. Study-level findings and limits: Ankylosing spondylitis blood appeared to carry a characteristic TCR beta motif of seven to nine highly homologous variants.

Their antigen targets remain unknown. Via MiXCR, TCRdb re-called the 5' RACE reads, giving one row per CDR3 protein. The sample carries about 210,000 distinct CDR3 sequences, roughly 6.6% recorded once. The sample comprised blood, either unsorted or a sorted T cell fraction (not recorded which). Source of these receptors: a male donor with ankylosing spondylitis.

The J gene is TRBJ2-1, the V gene TRBV30; TRBD1 agrees at 7 bases. Trimming took 2 bases from V and 8 from J; bases not matched to a gene: 6. CDR3 length equals 13 residues. Germline values: CDR1 GTSNPN, CDR2 SVGIG (reference sequence). The CDR3 reads CAWSPEQGHEQFF. Here the CDR3 DNA reads TGTGCCTGGAGTCCAGAACAGGGGCATGAGCAGTTCTTC. The full variable domain, in which reference TRBV30 and TRBJ2-1 provide the parts outside the CDR3, is SQTIHQWPATLVQPVGSPLSLECTVEGTSNPNLYWYRQAAGRGLQLLFYSVGIGQISSEVPQNLSASRPQDRQFILSSKKLLLSDSGFYLCAWSPEQGHEQFFGPGTRLTVL.

This clonotype was counted ten times or more. The genes are TRBV27 and TRBJ1-1, with unresolved D. CDR3 length: 14 residues. V lost 2 bases to trimming and J lost 3 bases, with 10 bases between them. Germline-derived CDR1 and CDR2 are MNHEY and SMNVEV (reference sequence). The CDR3 nucleotides are TGTGCCAGCAGTTTAAGGGCATCTTACACTGAAGCTTTCTTT. It yields the protein CASSLRASYTEAFF.

The gene calls are TRBV5-6 and TRBJ1-2, with 10 bases matching TRBD1. The CDR3 runs to 13 residues. The germline V gene has CDR1 SGHDT and CDR2 YYEEEE. The V segment lost 3 bases and the J segment 4 bases; nucleotides outside the gene matches: 0. The CDR3: CASSWDRGYGYTF. As DNA, the CDR3 is TGTGCCAGCAGCTGGGACAGGGGCTATGGCTACACCTTC.

This clonotype was seen ten or more times. The chain has TRBV7-9 and TRBJ1-2; D is unclear. Germline CDR1 SEHNR, CDR2 FQNEAQ (reference sequence). The CDR3 spans 14 residues. Trimming took 5 bases from V and 6 from J, leaving 16 bases between them. The CDR3 DNA sequence: TGTGCCAGCAGCCACGTTGACTTACCCGATGGCTACACCTTC. Translation gives CASSHVDLPDGYTF. Full variable domain (rest looked up from reference TRBV7-9 and TRBJ1-2): DTGVSQNPRHKITKRGQNVTFRCDPISEHNRLYWYRQTLGQGPEFLTYFQNEAQLEKSRLLSDRFSAERPKGSFSTLEIQRTEQGDSAMYLCASSHVDLPDGYTFGSGTRLTVV.

The chain combines TRBV6-2 or TRBV6-3 with TRBJ2-5; D is unclear. The V gene's germline CDR1 is MNHEY and CDR2 SVGEGT. The CDR3 runs 13 residues. Trimming pared 10 bases from V and 7 bases from J, leaving 19 bases between. Here the CDR3 reads CATAWNPRRTQYF. DNA for the CDR3: TGTGCCACAGCATGGAATCCGAGGAGGACCCAGTACTTC.

This clonotype was observed many times. The CDR3 here is CASSFGQGAHYEQYF. CDR3 nucleotides: TGTGCCAGCAGCTTCGGACAGGGGGCTCACTACGAGCAGTACTTC. The V gene is TRBV5-6, the J gene TRBJ2-7; 11 bases map to TRBD1. The CDR3 contains 15 residues. V lost 2 bases to trimming and J lost 3 bases; unmatched junction nucleotides: 4. Germline V gives CDR1 SGHDT, CDR2 YYEEEE.

This clonotype has only a few counts. The V gene is TRBV4-3, the J gene TRBJ2-7; TRBD1 aligns across 11 bases. The length of the CDR3 is 14 residues. V lost 4 bases and J lost 5; bases outside the gene matches: 4. Germline V gene data show CDR1 as LGHNA and CDR2 as YSLEER. CDR3 sequence reads: CASSPGTGGDEQYF. In DNA, the CDR3 is TGCGCCAGCAGCCCGGGGACAGGGGGAGACGAGCAGTACTTC.

This clonotype has just a few counts. A junction end diverges from the germline sequence, so it may reflect a read error. The chain uses TRBV7-9 and TRBJ1-2; the match to TRBD1 covers 7 bases. The CDR3 has 11 residues. Germline V CDR1 and CDR2: SEHNR, FQNEAQ (reference sequence). The DNA of the CDR3 is TGTGCCAGCAGCTCCACCGGGACAGCTTCCTTC. Its protein is CASSSTGTASF.

This clonotype was counted many times. V gene TRBV6-2 or TRBV6-3 combines with J gene TRBJ1-2, with TRBD1 as a possible D gene (6 bases). In germline, CDR1 is MNHEY, CDR2 SVGEGT. CDR3 length: 14 residues. The V end was cut by 6 bases, the J end by 4 bases, with 15 bases between. The chain's CDR3 is CASSPGQHFYGYTF. The CDR3 DNA reads TGTGCCAGCAGCCCCGGACAGCATTTCTATGGCTACACCTTC.

This clonotype was seen at least ten times. The chain employs TRBV5-1 and TRBJ2-5; 9 bases agree with TRBD1. This CDR3 contains 16 residues. J was trimmed by 5 bases and V by 5 bases; bases with no gene match: 13. The germline V gene encodes CDR1 SGHRS and CDR2 YFSETQ. The CDR3 DNA is TGCGCCAGCAGTTCCTCGGACAGGGGACGTGAGGAGACCCAGTACTTC. The encoded protein is CASSSSDRGREETQYF.

This clonotype has ten or more counts. The rearrangement joins TRBV4-3 to TRBJ1-2; possible D gene TRBD1, 6 bases. The germline V gene encodes CDR1 LGHNA and CDR2 YSLEER. Trimming stripped 4 bases from V and 0 bases from J, with 12 bases between. CDR3 length: 15 amino acids. The CDR3, as DNA: TGCGCCAGCAGCCTTTGGGACACTGCTAACTATGGCTACACCTTC. Amino acids: CASSLWDTANYGYTF.

Ten or more counts support this clonotype. This chain joins TRBV27 and TRBJ2-7, with D maybe TRBD2 (5 bases). From germline, CDR1 is MNHEY and CDR2 SMNVEV (reference sequence). V lost 5 bases to trimming and J lost 2 bases, with 19 bases between them. CDR3 length: 16 residues. Written as DNA, the CDR3 is TGTGCCAGCAGTAGTTCAAAGGGAGACTCAACCTACGAGCAGTACTTC. This sequence encodes CASSSSKGDSTYEQYF.

This clonotype was found many times. This chain links TRBV28 with TRBJ2-1; 12 positions agree with TRBD2. The CDR3 contains 13 residues. The V segment lost 9 bases and the J segment 8 bases; nucleotides outside the gene matches: 5. Germline CDR1 MDHEN, CDR2 SYDVKM. The CDR3 sequence is CASRLAGAYEQFF. The CDR3 DNA is TGTGCCAGTAGACTAGCGGGAGCTTATGAGCAGTTCTTC.

This clonotype has more than one count but fewer than ten. The chain combines TRBV18 with TRBJ1-5, with TRBD1 matching 9 bases. The length of the CDR3 is 15 residues. The germline V gene has CDR1 KGHSH and CDR2 LQKENI. With V trimmed by 6 bases and J by 6 bases, 9 bases remained unmatched. CDR3 in amino acids: CASSPGQGSRQPQHF. In DNA form, the CDR3 reads TGTGCCAGCTCCCCAGGACAGGGGTCCCGTCAGCCCCAGCATTTT. The variable domain in full, with the rest retrieved from reference TRBV18 and TRBJ1-5, is NAGVMQNPRHLVRRRGQEARLRCSPMKGHSHVYWYRQLPEEGLKFMVYLQKENIIDESGMPKERFSAEFPKEGPSILRIQQVVRGDSAAYFCASSPGQGSRQPQHFGDGTRLSIL.

This clonotype was seen many times. The rearrangement uses TRBV13 and TRBJ2-1; 12 nucleotides align to TRBD2. With V trimmed by 4 bases and J by 5 bases, 6 bases remained unmatched. Germline V gene lookup returns CDR1 PRHDT and CDR2 FYEKMQ (reference sequence). The CDR3 extends over 16 amino acids. CDR3 sequence: CASSSTTSGRNNEQFF. CDR3 bases: TGTGCCAGCAGCTCCACGACTAGCGGGAGAAACAATGAGCAGTTCTTC.

The chain has TRBV5-5 and TRBJ2-1; the D is unclear. This CDR3 comprises 14 residues. Trimming cost V 9 bases and J 2 bases, with 15 bases left between them. Per the germline V gene, CDR1 is SGHKS and CDR2 is YYEKEE (reference sequence). CDR3 nucleotide sequence: TGTGCCATCGGCGCCGACACCCCCTACAATGAGCAGTTCTTC. Protein: CAIGADTPYNEQFF.

This clonotype has a handful of counts. This chain uses TRBV5-1 with TRBJ1-2; maybe TRBD1 (5 bases). Trimming left V 0 bases short and J 5 bases short, with 14 bases between. The germline V gene encodes CDR1 SGHRS and CDR2 YFSETQ. This CDR3 comprises 15 residues. The CDR3 loop reads CASSLVGRDGYGYTF. The CDR3 coding sequence is TGCGCCAGCAGCTTGGTAGGCAGGGACGGGTATGGCTACACCTTC.

This clonotype was found many times. The chain uses TRBV20-1 and TRBJ2-7; perhaps TRBD1 as D (6 bases). From germline, CDR1 is DFQATT and CDR2 SNEGSKA (reference sequence). V shed 5 bases and J shed 4 bases, with 18 bases lying between them. The CDR3 length is 14 residues. The CDR3 bases are TGCAGTGCTCCAAGACCGGGACACAAGTACGAGCAGTACTTC. As protein: CSAPRPGHKYEQYF.

The rearrangement joins TRBV20-1 to TRBJ1-2, with 10 bases matching TRBD1. With 7 bases clipped from V and 0 bases from J, the junction kept 2 bases outside the gene matches. The CDR3 is 13 residues long. Germline V gene lookup returns CDR1 DFQATT and CDR2 SNEGSKA (reference sequence). The CDR3 protein is CSVGTGANYGYTF. The CDR3 DNA reads TGCAGTGTCGGGACAGGGGCTAACTATGGCTACACCTTC.